This record covers a single TCR beta chain. Its antigen remains unknown. Data came from immunoSEQ multiplex PCR; TCRdb stores just in-frame clones and leaves some out. Of 140,000 to 150,000 clones in the sample, under 95% were seen once. These data originate in a study of T cell responses to AZD1222 COVID-19 vaccine. Findings and caveats of the study: Spike-specific TCR repertoires showed rising breadth and depth after two AZD1222 doses.

The starting material was peripheral blood, obtained on day 0 of AZD1222 vaccination. The clonotype originates from an adult in good health.

CDR3 residues: CASSQGYGYTF. The CDR3 DNA follows: TGTGCCAGCAGCCAAGGGTACGGCTACACCTTC. V usage is TRBV3-1 (or the pseudogene TRBV3-2) and J usage is TRBJ1-2, with D unresolved. The CDR3 covers 11 residues. The V gene's germline CDR1 is LGHDT and CDR2 YNNKEL (reference sequence). V was clipped by 1 base and J by 8 bases, with 5 bases between them.